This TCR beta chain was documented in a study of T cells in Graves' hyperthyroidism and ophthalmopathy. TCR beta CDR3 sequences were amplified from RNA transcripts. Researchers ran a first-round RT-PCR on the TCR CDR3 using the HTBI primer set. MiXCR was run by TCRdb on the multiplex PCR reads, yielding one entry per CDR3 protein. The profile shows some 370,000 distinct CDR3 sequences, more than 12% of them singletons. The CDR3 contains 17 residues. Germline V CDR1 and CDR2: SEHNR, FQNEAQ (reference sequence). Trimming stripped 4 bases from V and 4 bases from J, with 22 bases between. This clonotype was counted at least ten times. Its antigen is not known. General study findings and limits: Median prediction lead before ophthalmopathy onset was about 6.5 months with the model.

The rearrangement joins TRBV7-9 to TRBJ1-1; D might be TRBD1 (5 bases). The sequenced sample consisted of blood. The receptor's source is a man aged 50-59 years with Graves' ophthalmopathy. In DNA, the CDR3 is TGTGCCAGCAGCTATCTTAGGAGGACAAATGAAGCCACTGAAGCTTTCTTT. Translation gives CASSYLRRTNEATEAFF.